The entry that follows covers one T cell receptor (beta chain) sequence. The antigen is unknown. These data originate in a study of shared clonotypes between healthy human individuals. For the study at large: Donors, aged 18 to 49, were a couple of women and a few men.

Here immunoSEQ multiplex PCR was the method, and the copy in TCRdb shows in-frame clones only, minus some. The data show about 520,000 clones, approximately 95% seen once. The CDR3 contains 14 residues. V lost 4 bases and J 4 bases, leaving 11 bases between the germline ends. Germline V gene sequence: CDR1 SGHRS, CDR2 YFSETQ. General observations from the study: Several donors held roughly 5% of naive CD4 clonotypes in common.

The clonotype comes from a woman in her twenties or thirties in good health. V usage is TRBV5-1 and J usage is TRBJ2-2; TRBD2 is a possible D gene (5 bases). Source material: naive CD4+ T cells sorted from blood. Subset in this sample: CD45RA+ positively selected. CDR3 bases: TGCGCCAGCAGCCCGACGGCGGGCACCGGGGAGCTGTTTTTT. Amino acid sequence: CASSPTAGTGELFF.